The source of this TCR beta chain is a study of low-dose radiotherapy and immunotherapy resistance in tumors. The overall study: Each fraction given to Cohort 2 every two weeks delivered 1 Gy, and the total reached 13 Gy over 26 weeks.

Time point indicated: before trial treatment. Every donor's regimen consisted of nivolumab, ipilimumab, aspirin, low-dose cyclophosphamide and low-dose radiotherapy. Solid tumors that lacked tumor-infiltrating lymphocytes and were advanced were present in eligible patients. Primers used for first-strand cDNA, a TRAV- and TRBV-specific set, covered both alpha and beta chains. With a constant-region primer and a V-primer adapter, TCRs were subjected to 20 PCR cycles of amplification. Each CDR3 protein is one row after TCRdb ran MiXCR on the reads. The sample has 85,000 to 100,000 distinct CDR3 sequences, 9.4% seen once; the top ten hold roughly 1%. Germline values: CDR1 SNHLY, CDR2 FYNNEI. CDR3 length: 13 residues. Deletions cut 6 bases from V and 6 bases from J, with 13 bases between. At least ten counts were recorded for this clonotype.

Here the sequenced sample was PBMCs, taken before treatment. The clonotype comes from a male donor with prostate cancer. The V and J genes are TRBV2 and TRBJ2-3; tentative D call: TRBD1 (5 bases). The CDR3 loop reads CASSAGSRDTQYF. CDR3 in DNA: TGTGCCAGCAGCGCAGGGTCCCGGGATACGCAGTATTTT. Supplemented by reference TRBV2 and TRBJ2-3, the full variable domain reads EPEVTQTPSHQVTQMGQEVILRCVPISNHLYFYWYRQILGQKVEFLVSFYNNEISEKSEIFDDQFSVERPDGSNFTLKIRSTKLEDSAMYFCASSAGSRDTQYFGPGTRLTVL.